Listed here are 4 T cell receptor beta chains from one sample, sequenced in a study of OX40 agonist ivuxolimab in advanced cancers. Sequencing used immunoSEQ multiplex PCR; TCRdb keeps in-frame clones, though not all of them. The repertoire has about 72,000 clones, roughly 87% of them found once; the top ten carry over 10%. The specimen was CD4+ or CD8+ T cells sorted from blood, collected in a trial of the OX40 agonist ivuxolimab. The source is an adult with an advanced solid tumor such as melanoma, head and neck, liver or kidney cancer.

This clone occurred a few times. This chain uses TRBV18 with TRBJ1-6; possibly TRBD1 for D (6 bases). V was cut by 4 bases and J by 0 bases, with 13 bases left in between. This CDR3 has 17 amino acids. Looked up from germline, CDR1 is KGHSH and CDR2 is LQKENI. The CDR3 reads CASSRDTLLSYNSPLHF. CDR3 nucleotides: TGTGCCAGCTCACGGGACACCCTCCTCTCCTATAATTCACCCCTCCACTTT.

This clone was found a few times. CDR3 in DNA: TGTGCCAGCAGTTTGTCCCCCGCAGATACGCAGTATTTT. As protein: CASSLSPADTQYF. V usage is TRBV27 and J usage is TRBJ2-3; D gene unclear. The germline gives CDR1 MNHEY, CDR2 SMNVEV (reference sequence). The V and J ends lost 3 bases and 4 bases respectively, with 8 bases between them. The CDR3 is made up of 13 amino acids.

The rearrangement uses TRBV5-1 and TRBJ2-7; D perhaps matches TRBD1 (5 bases). Germline CDR1 reads SGHRS; CDR2 reads YFSETQ. Trimming stripped 4 bases from V and 9 bases from J, with 23 bases between. The CDR3 extends over 15 amino acids. CDR3 region: CASSQTITQGIRQYF. The CDR3 coding sequence is TGCGCCAGCAGCCAAACGATTACTCAGGGTATTCGGCAGTACTTC.

The CDR3 bases are TGTGCCAGCAATCCCCAGGGGATCGGAAACACCATATATTTT. Translation gives CASNPQGIGNTIYF. V usage is TRBV28 and J usage is TRBJ1-3; D is perhaps TRBD1 (6 bases). Germline lookup yields CDR1 MDHEN and CDR2 SYDVKM. V gave up 7 bases and J gave up 4 bases, with 14 bases separating them. This CDR3 has 14 residues.